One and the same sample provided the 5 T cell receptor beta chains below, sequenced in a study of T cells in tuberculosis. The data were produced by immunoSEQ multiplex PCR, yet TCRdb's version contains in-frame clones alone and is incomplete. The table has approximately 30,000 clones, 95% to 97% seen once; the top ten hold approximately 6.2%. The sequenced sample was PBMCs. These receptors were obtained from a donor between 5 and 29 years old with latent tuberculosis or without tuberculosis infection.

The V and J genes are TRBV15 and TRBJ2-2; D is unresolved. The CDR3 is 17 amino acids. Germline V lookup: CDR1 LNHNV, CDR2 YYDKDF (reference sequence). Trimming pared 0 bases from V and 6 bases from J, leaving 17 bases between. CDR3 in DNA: TGTGCCACCAGCAGAGATGTCAGTCTGGGCGTTCCCGGGGAGCTGTTTTTT. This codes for CATSRDVSLGVPGELFF.

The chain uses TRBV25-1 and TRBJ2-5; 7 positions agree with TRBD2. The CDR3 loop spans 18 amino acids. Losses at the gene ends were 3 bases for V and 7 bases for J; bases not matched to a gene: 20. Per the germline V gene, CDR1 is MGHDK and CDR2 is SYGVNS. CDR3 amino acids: CASSDPTASGHMRRTQYF. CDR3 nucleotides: TGTGCCAGCAGTGACCCCACGGCTAGCGGACATATGCGGCGGACCCAGTACTTC.

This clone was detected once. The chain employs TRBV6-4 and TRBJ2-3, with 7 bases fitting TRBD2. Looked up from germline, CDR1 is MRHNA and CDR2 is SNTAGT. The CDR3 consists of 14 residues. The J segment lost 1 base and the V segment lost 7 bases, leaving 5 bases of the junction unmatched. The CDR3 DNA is TGTGCCAGCAAGGCTAGCGGCGGCACAGATACGCAGTATTTT. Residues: CASKASGGTDTQYF.

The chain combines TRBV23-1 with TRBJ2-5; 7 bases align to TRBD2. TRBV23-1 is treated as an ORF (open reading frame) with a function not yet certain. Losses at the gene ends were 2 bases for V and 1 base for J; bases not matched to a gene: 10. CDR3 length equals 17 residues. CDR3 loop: CASSQKGREGGQETQYF. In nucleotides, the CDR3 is TGCGCCAGCAGTCAAAAAGGGAGGGAGGGTGGCCAAGAGACCCAGTACTTC.

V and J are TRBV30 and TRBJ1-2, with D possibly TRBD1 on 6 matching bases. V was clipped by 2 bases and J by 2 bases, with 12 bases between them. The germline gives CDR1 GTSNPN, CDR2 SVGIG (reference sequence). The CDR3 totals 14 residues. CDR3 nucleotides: TGTGCCTGGAGTCCCACAGGGCCCAACTATGGCTACACCTTC. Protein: CAWSPTGPNYGYTF.